The 2 T cell receptor beta chains below were found in one sample sequenced in a study of identical twins. TCRdb ran MiXCR on the 5' RACE reads and lists one entry per CDR3 protein. The table includes some 300,000 distinct CDR3 sequences, around an eighth detected once. The data also belong to a second study, concerning yellow fever vaccine responses in identical twins.

Sequenced sample: CD8+ T cells sorted from blood. These receptors all come from a woman aged 18-30 years in good health.

The rearrangement links TRBV6-1 to TRBJ2-7; D assignment may be TRBD1 or TRBD2 (6 bases each). CDR3 length: 15 residues. CDR1 is MNHNS and CDR2 is SASEGT in the germline V gene. V lost 5 bases, J lost 0 bases, and 14 bases lay in between. As DNA, the CDR3 is TGTGCCAGCAGTATCGGGGGCGGAAGCTCCTACGAGCAGTACTTC. Translating it yields CASSIGGGSSYEQYF.

This clonotype occurred many times. The V gene is TRBV4-1, the J gene TRBJ2-5; unclear D gene. The germline CDR1 and CDR2 sequences are MGHRA and YSYEKL. The CDR3 length is 14 residues. V lost 0 bases to trimming and J lost 3 bases, with 8 bases between them. The CDR3 DNA reads as TGCGCCAGCAGCCAAGATCGGGCCGAAGAGACCCAGTACTTC. Translated, it gives CASSQDRAEETQYF.